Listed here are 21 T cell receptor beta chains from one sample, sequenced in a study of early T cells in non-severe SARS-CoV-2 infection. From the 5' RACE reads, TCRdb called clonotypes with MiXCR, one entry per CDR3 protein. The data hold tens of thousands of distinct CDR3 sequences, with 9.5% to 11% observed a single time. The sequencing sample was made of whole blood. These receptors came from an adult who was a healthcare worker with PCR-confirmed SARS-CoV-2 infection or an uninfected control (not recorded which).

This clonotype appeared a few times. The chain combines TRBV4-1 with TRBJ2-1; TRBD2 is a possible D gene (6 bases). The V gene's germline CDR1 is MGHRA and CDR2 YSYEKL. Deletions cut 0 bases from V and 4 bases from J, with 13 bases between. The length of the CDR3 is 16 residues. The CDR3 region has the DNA TGCGCCAGCAGCCAAGATCAAGGACTACAGTACAATGAGCAGTTCTTC. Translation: CASSQDQGLQYNEQFF.

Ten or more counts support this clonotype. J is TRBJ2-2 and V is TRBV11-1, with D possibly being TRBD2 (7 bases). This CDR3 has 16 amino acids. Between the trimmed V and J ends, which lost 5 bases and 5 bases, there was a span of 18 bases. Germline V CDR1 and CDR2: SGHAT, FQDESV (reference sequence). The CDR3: CASSPRSGGLTGELFF. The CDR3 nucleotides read TGTGCCAGCAGCCCGCGGTCCGGGGGGCTAACCGGGGAGCTGTTTTTT.

The CDR3 reads CASSTTRVHEQFF. In nucleotides, the CDR3 is TGTGCCAGCAGCACAACTAGGGTCCATGAGCAGTTCTTC. V and J are TRBV7-8 and TRBJ2-1; a weak D match, TRBD2 (5 bases). V was cut by 5 bases and J by 8 bases, with 13 bases left in between. Germline lookup yields CDR1 SGHVS and CDR2 FQNEAQ. This CDR3 is 13 amino acids long. Using reference TRBV7-8 and TRBJ2-1 for the parts outside the CDR3, the full variable domain is GAGVSQSPRYKVAKRGQDVALRCDPISGHVSLFWYQQALGQGPEFLTYFQNEAQLDKSGLPSDRFFAERPEGSVSTLKIQRTQQEDSAVYLCASSTTRVHEQFFGPGTRLTVL.

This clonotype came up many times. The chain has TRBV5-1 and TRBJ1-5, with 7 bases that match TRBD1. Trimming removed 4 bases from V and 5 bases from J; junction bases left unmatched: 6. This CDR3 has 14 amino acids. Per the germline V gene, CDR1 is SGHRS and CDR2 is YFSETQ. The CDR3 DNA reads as TGCGCCAGCAGCCCAGGGACAGCGGATCAGCCCCAGCATTTT. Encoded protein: CASSPGTADQPQHF.

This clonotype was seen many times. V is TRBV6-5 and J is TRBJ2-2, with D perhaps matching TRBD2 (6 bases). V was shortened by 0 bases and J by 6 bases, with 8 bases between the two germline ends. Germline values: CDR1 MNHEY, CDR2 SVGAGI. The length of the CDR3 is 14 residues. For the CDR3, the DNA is TGTGCCAGCAGTTACTCGCGGGGTTCCGGGGAGCTGTTTTTT. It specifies CASSYSRGSGELFF.

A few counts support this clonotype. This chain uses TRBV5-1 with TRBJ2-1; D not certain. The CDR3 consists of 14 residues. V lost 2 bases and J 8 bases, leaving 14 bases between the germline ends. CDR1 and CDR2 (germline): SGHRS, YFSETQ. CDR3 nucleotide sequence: TGCGCCAGCAGCTTCGGGCGCCGAGACGATGAGCAGTTCTTC. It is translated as CASSFGRRDDEQFF.

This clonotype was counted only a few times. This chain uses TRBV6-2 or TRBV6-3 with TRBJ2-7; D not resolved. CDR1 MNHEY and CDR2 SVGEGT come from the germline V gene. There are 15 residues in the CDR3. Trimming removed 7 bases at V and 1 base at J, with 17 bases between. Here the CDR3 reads CASTTTRRKSYEQYF. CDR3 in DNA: TGTGCCAGCACCACTACGAGACGTAAATCCTACGAGCAGTACTTC.

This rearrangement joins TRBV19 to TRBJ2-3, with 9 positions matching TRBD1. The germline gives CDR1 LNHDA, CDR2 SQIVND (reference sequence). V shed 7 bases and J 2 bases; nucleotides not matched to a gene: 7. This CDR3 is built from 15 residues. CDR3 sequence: CASTSGQGYTDTQYF. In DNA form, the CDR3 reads TGTGCCAGTACCTCGGGACAGGGATACACAGATACGCAGTATTTT.

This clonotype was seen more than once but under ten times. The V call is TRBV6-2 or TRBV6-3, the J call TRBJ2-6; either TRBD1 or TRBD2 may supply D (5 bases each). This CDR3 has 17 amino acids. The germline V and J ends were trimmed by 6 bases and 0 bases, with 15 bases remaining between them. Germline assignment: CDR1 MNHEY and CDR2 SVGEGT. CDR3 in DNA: TGTGCCAGCAGCGAGGGGATAGGCCTCTCTGGGGCCAACGTCCTGACTTTC. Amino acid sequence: CASSEGIGLSGANVLTF.

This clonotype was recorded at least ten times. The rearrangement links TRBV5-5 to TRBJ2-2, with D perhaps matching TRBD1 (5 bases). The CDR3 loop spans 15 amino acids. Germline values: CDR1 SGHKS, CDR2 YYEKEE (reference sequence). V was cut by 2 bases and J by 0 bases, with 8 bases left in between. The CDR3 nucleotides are TGTGCCAGCAGCTTAGGGGTATCGAACACCGGGGAGCTGTTTTTT. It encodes CASSLGVSNTGELFF.

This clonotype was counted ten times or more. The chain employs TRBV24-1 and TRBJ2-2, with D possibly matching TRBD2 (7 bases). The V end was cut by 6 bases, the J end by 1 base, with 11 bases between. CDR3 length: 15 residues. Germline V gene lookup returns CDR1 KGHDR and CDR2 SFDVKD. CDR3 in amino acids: CATSREGQNTGELFF. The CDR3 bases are TGTGCCACCAGTAGGGAGGGACAGAACACCGGGGAGCTGTTTTTT.

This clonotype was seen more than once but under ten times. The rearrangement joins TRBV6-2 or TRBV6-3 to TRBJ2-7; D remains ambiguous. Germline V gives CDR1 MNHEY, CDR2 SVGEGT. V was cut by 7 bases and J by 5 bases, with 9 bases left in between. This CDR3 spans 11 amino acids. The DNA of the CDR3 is TGTGCCAGCACCGGTCTCGACGAGCAGTACTTC. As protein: CASTGLDEQYF.

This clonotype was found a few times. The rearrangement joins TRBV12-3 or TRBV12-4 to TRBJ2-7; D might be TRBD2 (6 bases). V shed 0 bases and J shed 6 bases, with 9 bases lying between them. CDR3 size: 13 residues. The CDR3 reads CASSLAGRGEQYF. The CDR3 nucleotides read TGTGCCAGCAGTTTAGCGGGGCGGGGCGAGCAGTACTTC.

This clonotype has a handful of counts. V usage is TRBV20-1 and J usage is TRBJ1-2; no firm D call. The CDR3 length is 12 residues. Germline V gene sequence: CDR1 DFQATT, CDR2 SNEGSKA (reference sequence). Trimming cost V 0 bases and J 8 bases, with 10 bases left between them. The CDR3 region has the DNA TGCAGTGCTAGAGACCGGGTGCGGGGCTACACCTTC. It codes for CSARDRVRGYTF.

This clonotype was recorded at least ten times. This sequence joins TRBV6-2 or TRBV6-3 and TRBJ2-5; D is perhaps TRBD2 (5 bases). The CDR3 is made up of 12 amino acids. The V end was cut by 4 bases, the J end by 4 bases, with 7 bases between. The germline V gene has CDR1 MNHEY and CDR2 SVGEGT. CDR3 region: CASSSGRETQYF. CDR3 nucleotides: TGTGCCAGCAGTTCGGGAAGAGAGACCCAGTACTTC.

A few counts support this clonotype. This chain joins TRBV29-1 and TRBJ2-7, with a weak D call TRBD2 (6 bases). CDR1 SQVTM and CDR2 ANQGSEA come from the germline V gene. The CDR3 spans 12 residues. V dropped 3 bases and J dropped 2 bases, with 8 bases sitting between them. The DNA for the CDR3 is TGCAGCGTTGAGGAGGGCACCTACGAGCAGTACTTC. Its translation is CSVEEGTYEQYF.

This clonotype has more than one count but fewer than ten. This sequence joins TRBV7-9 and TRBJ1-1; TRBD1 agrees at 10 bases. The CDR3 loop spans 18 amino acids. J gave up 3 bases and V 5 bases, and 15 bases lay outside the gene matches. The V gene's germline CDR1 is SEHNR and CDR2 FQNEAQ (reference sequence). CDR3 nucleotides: TGTGCCAGCAGCCATACTCCCGGGACAGGGGTATCGGACACTGAAGCTTTCTTT. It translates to CASSHTPGTGVSDTEAFF. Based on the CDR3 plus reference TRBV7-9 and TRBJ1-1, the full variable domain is DTGVSQNPRHKITKRGQNVTFRCDPISEHNRLYWYRQTLGQGPEFLTYFQNEAQLEKSRLLSDRFSAERPKGSFSTLEIQRTEQGDSAMYLCASSHTPGTGVSDTEAFFGQGTRLTVV.

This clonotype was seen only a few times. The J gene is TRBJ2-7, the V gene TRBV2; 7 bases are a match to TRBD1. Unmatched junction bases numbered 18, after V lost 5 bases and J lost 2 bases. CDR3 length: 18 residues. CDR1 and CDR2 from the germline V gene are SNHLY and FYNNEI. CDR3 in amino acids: CASSTGTEVGVGTYEQYF. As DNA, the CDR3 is TGTGCCAGCAGTACGGGGACAGAGGTGGGGGTAGGGACCTACGAGCAGTACTTC.

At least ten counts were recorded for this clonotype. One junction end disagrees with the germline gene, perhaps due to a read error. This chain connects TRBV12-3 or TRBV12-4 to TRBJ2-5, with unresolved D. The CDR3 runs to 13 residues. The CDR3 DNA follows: TGTGCCAGCCGTTTGTTCGACCAAGAGACCCAGTACTTC. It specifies CASRLFDQETQYF.

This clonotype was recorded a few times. The DNA for the CDR3 is TGTGCCACCCTTTTGTATTCCGGGGGTGGTGGCTACACCTTC. The encoded protein is CATLLYSGGGGYTF. V usage is TRBV6-6 and J usage is TRBJ1-2, with TRBD1 as a possible D gene (5 bases). V lost 10 bases to trimming and J lost 7 bases, with 22 bases between them. Per the germline V gene, CDR1 is MNHNY and CDR2 is SVGAGI (reference sequence). CDR3 length: 14 residues.

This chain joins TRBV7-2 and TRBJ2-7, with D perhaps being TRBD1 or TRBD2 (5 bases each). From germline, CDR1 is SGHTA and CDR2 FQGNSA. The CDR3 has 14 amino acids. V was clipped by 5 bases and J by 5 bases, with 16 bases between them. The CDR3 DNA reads TGTGCCAGCAGCCCCCTAGCTTTAGGGGACGAGCAGTACTTC. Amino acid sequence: CASSPLALGDEQYF. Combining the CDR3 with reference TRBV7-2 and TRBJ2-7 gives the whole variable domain GAGVSQSPSNKVTEKGKDVELRCDPISGHTALYWYRQSLGQGLEFLIYFQGNSAPDKSGLPSDRFSAERTGGSVSTLTIQRTQQEDSAVYLCASSPLALGDEQYFGPGTRLTVT.